The clone carrying this T cell receptor (beta chain) was counted between two and nine times. Its target is not known. These data are taken from a study of beta chain features in type 1 diabetes. Overall study: Researchers looked at 85 million to 110 million sorted cells across all samples. The study's findings and limits: The naive, central memory and Treg TCRB repertoires looked more alike in patients than they did in healthy donors. Moderately but significantly shorter TCRB CDR3s were found in Type 1 diabetes patients in all four CD4+ subsets. When VDJ junctions were examined, type 1 diabetes patients showed fewer insertions and more deletions.

cDNA synthesis used the whole RNA isolate, giving expressed TCRB sequences. Naive, central memory and regulatory T cell samples came to a mean of approximately 3.57 million reads. Clones were read by immunoSEQ multiplex PCR, and TCRdb kept only the in-frame ones, dropping some. The table includes some 160,000 clones, 6.5% to 8.5% detected once. The CDR3 extends over 14 amino acids. V gave up 1 base and J gave up 5 bases; unmatched junction bases: 2. Germline values: CDR1 MGHRA, CDR2 YSYEKL. The rearrangement uses TRBV4-1 and TRBJ2-7; TRBD1 matches at 10 bases. This receptor was identified in a woman aged 18 to 35 with type 1 diabetes. The sample was central memory CD4+ T cells from blood. This CDR3 is CASSQGTGGDEQYF. The CDR3 nucleotides read TGCGCCAGCAGCCAAGGGACAGGGGGAGACGAGCAGTACTTC.